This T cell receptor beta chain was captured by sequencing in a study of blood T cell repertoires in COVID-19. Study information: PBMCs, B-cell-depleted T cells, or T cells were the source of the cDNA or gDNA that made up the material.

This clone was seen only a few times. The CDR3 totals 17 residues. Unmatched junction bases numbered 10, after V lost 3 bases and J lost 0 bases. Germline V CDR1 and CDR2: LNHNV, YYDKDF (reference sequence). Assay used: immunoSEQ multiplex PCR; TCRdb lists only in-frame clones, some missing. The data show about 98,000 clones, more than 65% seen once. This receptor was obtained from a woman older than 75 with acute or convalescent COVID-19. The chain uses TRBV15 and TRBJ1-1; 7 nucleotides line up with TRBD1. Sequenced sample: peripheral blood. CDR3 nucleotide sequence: TGTGCCACCAGCAGCGCTACGGGACAGACAATGAACACTGAAGCTTTCTTT. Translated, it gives CATSSATGQTMNTEAFF.